Listed here are 31 T cell receptor beta chains from one sample, sequenced in a study of OX40 agonist ivuxolimab in advanced cancers. Measured with immunoSEQ multiplex PCR; TCRdb has only the in-frame clones, and not every one. Counted here are tens of thousands of clones, 91% occurring once; the ten biggest clones make up 3.5% to 5%. The sample consisted of CD4+ or CD8+ T cells sorted from blood, taken in a trial of the OX40 agonist ivuxolimab. These receptors were obtained from an adult with an advanced solid tumor such as melanoma, head and neck, liver or kidney cancer.

The gene calls are TRBV9 and TRBJ2-2, with TRBD1 identical over 7 bases. The CDR3 extends over 14 amino acids. V lost 4 bases, J lost 6 bases, and 6 bases stayed unmatched. CDR1 is SGDLS, CDR2 YYNGEE, per germline. CDR3 in amino acids: CASSPPTGSGELFF. CDR3 nucleotides: TGTGCCAGCAGCCCCCCGACAGGGTCCGGGGAGCTGTTTTTT. Together with reference TRBV9 and TRBJ2-2, the CDR3 gives the full variable domain: DSGVTQTPKHLITATGQRVTLRCSPRSGDLSVYWYQQSLDQGLQFLIQYYNGEERAKGNILERFSAQQFPDLHSELNLSSLELGDSALYFCASSPPTGSGELFFGEGSRLTVL.

The chain joins TRBV27 to TRBJ2-7, with 9 bases that match TRBD1. The germline V gene encodes CDR1 MNHEY and CDR2 SMNVEV (reference sequence). The CDR3 has 14 residues. Trimming at V came to 5 bases and at J to 2 bases, leaving 4 bases not matched to a gene. The CDR3, as DNA: TGTGCCAGCAGTGTCGACAGGGGGGCCTACGAGCAGTACGTC. Its protein product is CASSVDRGAYEQYV.

The chain couples TRBV4-2 to TRBJ2-3; 8 positions agree with TRBD2. The trim removed 1 base at V and 2 bases at J, leaving 5 bases unmatched. Germline CDR1 and CDR2: LGHNA and YNFKEQ. This CDR3 contains 16 residues. CDR3 DNA sequence: TGTGCCAGCAGCCAAGTGGAGCGGGGGATCACAGATACGCAGTATTTT. Translated: CASSQVERGITDTQYF.

This CDR3 is CASSTGQVNTEAFF. Here the CDR3 DNA reads TGTGCCAGCTCAACGGGACAAGTGAACACTGAAGCTTTCTTT. The J gene is TRBJ1-1, the V gene TRBV18; D is perhaps TRBD1 (6 bases). Germline-derived CDR1 and CDR2 are KGHSH and LQKENI. This CDR3 spans 14 amino acids. The ends were cut back, 5 bases at V and 0 bases at J, with 10 bases in the middle.

This rearrangement joins TRBV7-2 to TRBJ2-2; 8 bases fit TRBD2. The CDR3 extends over 17 amino acids. The V gene's germline CDR1 is SGHTA and CDR2 FQGNSA. Losses at the gene ends were 5 bases for V and 10 bases for J; bases not matched to a gene: 18. In DNA, the CDR3 is TGTGCCAGCAGCCATCGAGCGGACGAGCGGGGGATTCAGGAGCTGTTTTTT. Amino acids: CASSHRADERGIQELFF.

The V gene is TRBV7-9, the J gene TRBJ1-1, with D unresolved. Germline-derived CDR1 and CDR2 are SEHNR and FQNEAQ (reference sequence). This CDR3 spans 14 amino acids. V lost 6 bases, J lost 0 bases, and 11 bases lay in between. In DNA form, the CDR3 reads TGTGCCAGCAGAGGATTGGGTTTGAACACTGAAGCTTTCTTT. Translation gives CASRGLGLNTEAFF. Using reference TRBV7-9 and TRBJ1-1 for the parts outside the CDR3, the full variable domain is DTGVSQNPRHKITKRGQNVTFRCDPISEHNRLYWYRQTLGQGPEFLTYFQNEAQLEKSRLLSDRFSAERPKGSFSTLEIQRTEQGDSAMYLCASRGLGLNTEAFFGQGTRLTVV.

This rearrangement joins TRBV19 to TRBJ2-1, with a tentative D call TRBD1 (6 bases). The CDR3 covers 15 residues. Per germline, CDR1 LNHDA and CDR2 SQIVND (reference sequence). V lost 7 bases, J lost 8 bases, and 21 bases lay in between. CDR3 sequence (DNA): TGTGCCAGTACCCCACCGGGACACCATATCGATGAGCAGTTCTTC. The encoded protein is CASTPPGHHIDEQFF.

This clone was observed once. The chain recombines TRBV7-3 with TRBJ2-2, with 10 bases matching TRBD2. The CDR3 has 16 amino acids. The germline CDR1 and CDR2 sequences are SGHTA and FQGTGA. V shed 0 bases, J shed 3 bases, and the junction held 1 base outside the gene matches. CDR3 region: CASSLTSGGHTGELFF. The CDR3 bases are TGTGCCAGCAGCTTAACTAGCGGGGGGCACACCGGGGAGCTGTTTTTT.

This chain uses TRBV4-2 with TRBJ1-1; no firm D call. CDR3 length: 15 amino acids. V dropped 0 bases and J dropped 1 base, with 9 bases sitting between them. The germline V gene has CDR1 LGHNA and CDR2 YNFKEQ. In DNA, the CDR3 is TGTGCCAGCAGCCAAGATGTGGGAGGGAACACTGAAGCTTTCTTT. Residues: CASSQDVGGNTEAFF.

V and J are TRBV10-3 and TRBJ1-2; D ambiguous. Germline values: CDR1 ENHRY, CDR2 SYGVKD. The ends were cut back, 7 bases at V and 8 bases at J, with 26 bases in the middle. The CDR3 contains 16 residues. The CDR3 nucleotides read TGTGCCATCATGCCATGGAATGGGTCGCTTCCACGGGGCTACACCTTC. Amino acid sequence: CAIMPWNGSLPRGYTF.

J is TRBJ1-1 and V is TRBV5-6; D ambiguous. CDR3 size: 13 residues. Germline values: CDR1 SGHDT, CDR2 YYEEEE. Trimming stripped 4 bases from V and 2 bases from J, with 9 bases between. The CDR3 sequence is CASSPRHNTEAFF. The CDR3, as DNA: TGTGCCAGCAGCCCCAGGCATAACACTGAAGCTTTCTTT.

The chain carries TRBV5-1 and TRBJ1-1, with unresolved D. This CDR3 contains 13 residues. Germline CDR1 SGHRS, CDR2 YFSETQ. The ends were cut back, 2 bases at V and 0 bases at J, with 5 bases in the middle. The CDR3: CASSLTVNTEAFF. The CDR3 DNA reads TGCGCCAGCAGCTTAACAGTGAACACTGAAGCTTTCTTT.

This chain uses TRBV4-2 with TRBJ2-5; 8 positions agree with TRBD2. The CDR3 has 16 amino acids. After removal of 0 bases from V and 5 bases from J, the junction contained 8 bases not matched to a gene. Germline CDR1 LGHNA, CDR2 YNFKEQ. The CDR3 here is CASSQDSGSGSETQYF. For the CDR3, the DNA is TGTGCCAGCAGCCAAGATAGTGGCAGCGGGAGTGAGACCCAGTACTTC.

The chain uses TRBV9 and TRBJ1-1; 7 nucleotides line up with TRBD1. J gave up 0 bases and V 0 bases, and 11 bases lay outside the gene matches. The CDR3 sequence is 18 residues long. Per the germline V gene, CDR1 is SGDLS and CDR2 is YYNGEE. CDR3 loop: CASSVGPGGSGMNTEAFF. Written as DNA, the CDR3 is TGTGCCAGCAGCGTAGGCCCAGGGGGAAGTGGGATGAACACTGAAGCTTTCTTT.

The V and J genes are TRBV9 and TRBJ2-7, with TRBD2 matching 9 bases. V was pared by 4 bases and J by 2 bases, with 10 bases of the junction left unmatched. The germline CDR1 and CDR2 sequences are SGDLS and YYNGEE. The CDR3 covers 16 residues. In DNA, the CDR3 is TGTGCCAGCAGCCCCTCTAGCGGGACGCAGGCCTACGAGCAGTACTTC. Its protein is CASSPSSGTQAYEQYF.

This clone appeared once. The J gene is TRBJ2-1, the V gene TRBV14; 8 bases line up with TRBD2. V dropped 0 bases and J dropped 8; count of bases not matched to a gene: 12. Looked up from germline, CDR1 is SGHDN and CDR2 is FVKESK. This CDR3 comprises 17 residues. CDR3 loop: CASSQDSTGGLFDEQFF. As DNA, the CDR3 is TGTGCCAGCAGCCAAGATTCTACGGGGGGGCTTTTCGATGAGCAGTTCTTC.

The chain employs TRBV7-3 and TRBJ2-5, with a weak D call TRBD2 (6 bases). CDR1 is SGHTA and CDR2 is FQGTGA in the germline V gene. This CDR3 is built from 17 residues. Trimming removed 2 bases at V and 2 bases at J, with 18 bases between. CDR3 protein: CASSLVGPLGGQETQYF. DNA of the CDR3: TGTGCCAGCAGCTTAGTCGGTCCCTTGGGGGGTCAAGAGACCCAGTACTTC.

The rearrangement uses TRBV28 and TRBJ2-3, with unresolved D. Germline lookup yields CDR1 MDHEN and CDR2 SYDVKM. The CDR3 length is 13 residues. V lost 6 bases to trimming and J lost 1 base, with 8 bases between them. CDR3 in DNA: TGTGCCAGCAGCCCCCACCGCACAGATACGCAGTATTTT. It yields the protein CASSPHRTDTQYF.

The rearrangement links TRBV7-9 to TRBJ2-3, with TRBD1 as a possible D gene (7 bases). The CDR3 loop spans 15 amino acids. The V end was cut by 5 bases, the J end by 0 bases, with 12 bases between. Looked up from germline, CDR1 is SEHNR and CDR2 is FQNEAQ (reference sequence). The CDR3 is CASSAGQSSTDTQYF. The CDR3 DNA is TGTGCCAGCAGCGCGGGACAGTCTAGCACAGATACGCAGTATTTT.

The gene calls are TRBV7-9 and TRBJ2-7, with D tentatively TRBD2 (6 bases). CDR3 size: 13 residues. The V gene lost 2 bases and the J gene lost 3 bases, with 8 bases spanning the gap. Germline V gene sequence: CDR1 SEHNR, CDR2 FQNEAQ (reference sequence). The CDR3: CASSLPGDYEQYV. In DNA, the CDR3 is TGTGCCAGCAGCTTACCGGGAGACTACGAGCAGTACGTC.

The chain uses TRBV9 and TRBJ2-1, with 9 nucleotides matching TRBD2. The junction had 8 bases not matched to a gene; V was cut back by 3 bases and J by 7 bases. CDR1 is SGDLS and CDR2 is YYNGEE in the germline V gene. The CDR3 consists of 15 residues. DNA for the CDR3: TGTGCCAGCAGCGAAAGCGGGAGGAGCGTTAATGAGCAGTTCTTC. Protein: CASSESGRSVNEQFF.

Only one count was recorded for this clone. The chain joins TRBV9 to TRBJ1-1; TRBD1 matches at 9 bases. V lost 2 bases to trimming and J lost 5 bases; unmatched junction nucleotides: 4. Per the germline V gene, CDR1 is SGDLS and CDR2 is YYNGEE. CDR3 length: 14 amino acids. The chain's CDR3 is CASSVGQGETEAFF. The CDR3 DNA reads TGTGCCAGCAGCGTGGGACAGGGAGAAACTGAAGCTTTCTTT.

The chain has TRBV7-9 and TRBJ2-2; 9 bases agree with TRBD2. Looked up from germline, CDR1 is SEHNR and CDR2 is FQNEAQ (reference sequence). The CDR3 spans 16 residues. J lost 6 bases, V lost 1 base, and 6 bases had no gene match. CDR3 DNA: TGTGCCAGCAGCTTAGACGGAGCGGGAGGAGCCGGGGAGCTGTTTTTT. This sequence encodes CASSLDGAGGAGELFF.

The V and J genes are TRBV7-9 and TRBJ1-2; D not resolved. The CDR3 spans 14 residues. Trimming cost V 4 bases and J 0 bases, with 9 bases left between them. The germline V gene encodes CDR1 SEHNR and CDR2 FQNEAQ (reference sequence). CDR3 amino acids: CASSWGVANYGYTF. The DNA for the CDR3 is TGTGCCAGCAGCTGGGGTGTTGCTAACTATGGCTACACCTTC. The whole variable domain, filled in from reference TRBV7-9 and TRBJ1-2, reads DTGVSQNPRHKITKRGQNVTFRCDPISEHNRLYWYRQTLGQGPEFLTYFQNEAQLEKSRLLSDRFSAERPKGSFSTLEIQRTEQGDSAMYLCASSWGVANYGYTFGSGTRLTVV.

The rearrangement joins TRBV28 to TRBJ1-2; tentative D call: TRBD1 (5 bases). The V and J ends lost 6 bases and 6 bases respectively, with 20 bases between them. CDR1 is MDHEN and CDR2 is SYDVKM in the germline V gene. The CDR3 loop spans 15 amino acids. CDR3 protein: CASSRHLQDPHGYTF. CDR3 bases: TGTGCCAGCAGCCGGCACCTACAGGACCCACATGGCTACACCTTC.

This clone was detected only once. The gene calls are TRBV7-9 and TRBJ2-1; TRBD2 aligns across 14 bases. CDR3 length: 19 residues. V gave up 3 bases and J gave up 2 bases; unmatched junction bases: 9. CDR1 SEHNR and CDR2 FQNEAQ come from the germline V gene (reference sequence). CDR3 residues: CASSFEGLAGVWAYNEQFF. The CDR3, as DNA: TGTGCCAGCAGCTTTGAGGGACTAGCGGGAGTCTGGGCCTACAATGAGCAGTTCTTC.

The CDR3, as DNA: TGTGCCAGCAGTTACAGGGCTTCCTACGAGCAGTACTTC. Translating gives CASSYRASYEQYF. The V call is TRBV6-5, the J call TRBJ2-7; D is unresolved. CDR1 MNHEY and CDR2 SVGAGI come from the germline V gene. The CDR3 length is 13 residues. Trimming shortened V by 2 bases and J by 1 base, and 6 bases separated the two germline ends.

Only one count was recorded for this clone. The DNA of the CDR3 is TGTGCCAGCAGCGAGGGACAGGGCTTGAACACTGAAGCTTTCTTT. Translating it yields CASSEGQGLNTEAFF. The rearrangement joins TRBV9 to TRBJ1-1; TRBD1 agrees at 9 bases. Germline V gene lookup returns CDR1 SGDLS and CDR2 YYNGEE. This CDR3 has 15 amino acids. J was trimmed by 0 bases and V by 3 bases; bases with no gene match: 3.

This clone was recorded many times. The CDR3, as DNA: TGTGCCAGCTCACCACTGTCCCGGGAGCACGGGGAGCTGTTTTTT. Its translation is CASSPLSREHGELFF. The chain recombines TRBV18 with TRBJ2-2; perhaps TRBD2 as D (6 bases). Germline loops: CDR1 KGHSH, CDR2 LQKENI. The CDR3 extends over 15 amino acids. V dropped 1 base and J dropped 7 bases, with 13 bases sitting between them.

In this sample, this clone turned up once. The chain employs TRBV5-6 and TRBJ2-3; D not resolved. The germline CDR1 and CDR2 sequences are SGHDT and YYEEEE. Trimming stripped 4 bases from V and 7 bases from J, with 13 bases between. CDR3 length: 13 amino acids. This chain's CDR3 is CASSPPAPNTQYF. DNA for the CDR3: TGTGCCAGCAGCCCCCCGGCTCCTAATACGCAGTATTTT.

The J gene is TRBJ1-1, the V gene TRBV6-1, with 9 bases identical to TRBD1. V gave up 5 bases and J gave up 6 bases; unmatched junction bases: 4. From germline, CDR1 is MNHNS and CDR2 SASEGT. The length of the CDR3 is 13 residues. CDR3 nucleotides: TGTGCCAGCAGTTGGGACAGGGATTCTGAAGCTTTCTTT. Amino acid sequence: CASSWDRDSEAFF.